A selection of T cell receptor beta chains follows, all from one sample in a study of CD8 T cells in Susac syndrome. Using its own MiXCR run on the immunoSEQ multiplex PCR reads, TCRdb lists one record per CDR3 protein. The table shows under 150,000 distinct CDR3 sequences, with 85% to 95% occurring only once. The source material was CD4+ T cells from PBMCs. The receptors were sampled from a human donor with Susac syndrome. CDR3s include the opening cysteine and the closing phenylalanine or tryptophan. The order of the fields is D gene, clone size, J gene, V gene, CDR3 protein, CDR3 DNA. The D gene is left open where the match is weak. Some rows have no size entry. The others give once, few or many, or a class for an expanded clone.

d_gene: .
abundance: .
j_gene: TRBJ1-4
v_gene: TRBV20-1
CDR3aa: CSARIGPGVNEKLFF
CDR3nt: TGCAGTGCTAGGATAGGCCCCGGGGTTAATGAAAAACTGTTTTTT

d_gene: .
abundance: .
j_gene: TRBJ1-2
v_gene: TRBV30
CDR3aa: CAWGGRNYGYTF
CDR3nt: TGTGCCTGGGGCGGACGGAACTATGGCTACACCTTC

d_gene: .
abundance: .
j_gene: TRBJ2-7
v_gene: TRBV5-6
CDR3aa: CASSSTEAPTYEQYF
CDR3nt: TGTGCCAGCAGCTCGACGGAGGCCCCAACCTACGAGCAGTACTTC

d_gene: .
abundance: once
j_gene: TRBJ1-4
v_gene: TRBV11-2
CDR3aa: CASSIAGPTNEKLFF
CDR3nt: TGTGCCAGCAGCATCGCAGGGCCAACTAATGAAAAACTGTTTTTT

d_gene: TRBD2
abundance: .
j_gene: TRBJ2-5
v_gene: TRBV7-9
CDR3aa: CASSPKVRGEGQTQYF
CDR3nt: TGTGCCAGCAGCCCCAAGGTTCGAGGGGAGGGTCAGACCCAGTACTTC

d_gene: .
abundance: .
j_gene: TRBJ1-5
v_gene: TRBV20-1
CDR3aa: CSARGGWQPQHF
CDR3nt: TGCAGTGCTAGAGGGGGTTGGCAGCCCCAGCATTTT

d_gene: TRBD2
abundance: .
j_gene: TRBJ2-3
v_gene: TRBV3-1
CDR3aa: CASSQGTLAGVYDTQYF
CDR3nt: TGTGCCAGCAGCCAAGGTACACTAGCGGGGGTGTATGATACGCAGTATTTT

d_gene: TRBD1
abundance: .
j_gene: TRBJ1-5
v_gene: TRBV30
CDR3aa: CAWDRGAYSNQPQHF
CDR3nt: TGTGCCTGGGACAGGGGGGCTTATAGCAATCAGCCCCAGCATTTT

d_gene: .
abundance: .
j_gene: TRBJ2-7
v_gene: TRBV30
CDR3aa: CAWSVTLYEQYF
CDR3nt: TGTGCCTGGAGTGTGACTCTCTACGAGCAGTACTTC

d_gene: .
abundance: .
j_gene: TRBJ2-1
v_gene: TRBV20-1
CDR3aa: CSASASDNEQFF
CDR3nt: TGCAGTGCTTCAGCGTCGGACAATGAGCAGTTCTTC

d_gene: .
abundance: .
j_gene: TRBJ2-3
v_gene: TRBV28
CDR3aa: CAYSGPGAVGTQYF
CDR3nt: TGTGCCTACTCGGGACCGGGAGCCGTCGGTACGCAGTATTTT

d_gene: .
abundance: .
j_gene: TRBJ2-5
v_gene: TRBV12-5
CDR3aa: CASGSGLTVGLATQYF
CDR3nt: TGTGCTAGTGGTTCCGGGCTAACTGTCGGGCTGGCGACCCAGTACTTC

d_gene: .
abundance: .
j_gene: TRBJ2-1
v_gene: TRBV5-1
CDR3aa: CASSTRGASYNEQFF
CDR3nt: TGCGCCAGCAGCACCCGGGGGGCGTCCTACAATGAGCAGTTCTTC

d_gene: .
abundance: .
j_gene: TRBJ1-2
v_gene: TRBV10-3
CDR3aa: CAISTRPSYGYTF
CDR3nt: TGTGCCATCAGTACAAGACCGAGCTATGGCTACACCTTC

d_gene: .
abundance: .
j_gene: TRBJ1-6
v_gene: TRBV4-2
CDR3aa: CASTPGRWDYSPLHF
CDR3nt: TGTGCCAGCACCCCGGGACGATGGGATTATTCACCCCTCCACTTT

d_gene: .
abundance: .
j_gene: TRBJ1-1
v_gene: TRBV19
CDR3aa: CASSAQPNTEAFF
CDR3nt: TGTGCCAGTAGTGCACAACCGAACACTGAAGCTTTCTTT

d_gene: TRBD2
abundance: .
j_gene: TRBJ2-1
v_gene: TRBV7-3
CDR3aa: CASSWGSGSGINEQFF
CDR3nt: TGTGCCAGCAGCTGGGGTAGCGGGAGTGGAATCAATGAGCAGTTCTTC

d_gene: .
abundance: .
j_gene: TRBJ2-7
v_gene: TRBV12-3/TRBV12-4
CDR3aa: CASSLAGPPYEQYF
CDR3nt: TGTGCCAGCAGTTTAGCGGGACCGCCCTACGAGCAGTACTTC

d_gene: .
abundance: .
j_gene: TRBJ2-1
v_gene: TRBV3-1
CDR3aa: CASRRTDVSYNEQFF
CDR3nt: TGTGCCAGCAGACGTACGGACGTCTCCTACAATGAGCAGTTCTTC

d_gene: TRBD1
abundance: once
j_gene: TRBJ1-6
v_gene: TRBV30
CDR3aa: CAWSVNRGQSPLHF
CDR3nt: TGTGCCTGGAGTGTGAACAGGGGGCAATCACCCCTCCACTTT

d_gene: TRBD1
abundance: .
j_gene: TRBJ1-2
v_gene: TRBV5-1
CDR3aa: CASSSGTGTSGYTF
CDR3nt: TGCGCCAGCAGCTCCGGGACAGGGACTTCTGGCTACACCTTC

d_gene: .
abundance: once
j_gene: TRBJ1-1
v_gene: TRBV3-1
CDR3aa: CASSQGSTTGNTEAFF
CDR3nt: TGTGCCAGCAGCCAAGGGTCTACGACAGGGAACACTGAAGCTTTCTTT

d_gene: .
abundance: .
j_gene: TRBJ2-3
v_gene: TRBV12-5
CDR3aa: CASVGVTDTQYF
CDR3nt: TGTGCTAGTGTTGGAGTAACGGATACGCAGTATTTT

d_gene: .
abundance: .
j_gene: TRBJ2-4
v_gene: TRBV29-1
CDR3aa: CSVASSADKNIQYF
CDR3nt: TGCAGCGTTGCCTCCAGCGCCGACAAAAACATTCAGTACTTC

d_gene: .
abundance: .
j_gene: TRBJ2-2
v_gene: TRBV15
CDR3aa: CATSTRTEATGELFF
CDR3nt: TGTGCCACCAGCACTCGGACGGAGGCCACCGGGGAGCTGTTTTTT

d_gene: TRBD1
abundance: .
j_gene: TRBJ2-7
v_gene: TRBV2
CDR3aa: CASSELDRVTYEQYF
CDR3nt: TGTGCCAGCAGTGAACTGGACAGGGTAACCTACGAGCAGTACTTC